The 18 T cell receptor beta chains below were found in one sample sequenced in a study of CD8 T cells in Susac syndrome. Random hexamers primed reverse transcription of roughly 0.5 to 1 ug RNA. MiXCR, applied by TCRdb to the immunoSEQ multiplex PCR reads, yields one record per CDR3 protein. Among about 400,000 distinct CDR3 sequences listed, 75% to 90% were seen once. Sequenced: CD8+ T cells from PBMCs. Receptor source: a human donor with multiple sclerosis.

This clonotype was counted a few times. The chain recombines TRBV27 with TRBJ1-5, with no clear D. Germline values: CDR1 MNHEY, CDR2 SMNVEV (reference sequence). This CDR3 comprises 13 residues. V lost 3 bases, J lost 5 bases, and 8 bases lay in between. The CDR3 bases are TGTGCCAGCAGTTTCGGCACCGATCAGCCCCAGCATTTT. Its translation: CASSFGTDQPQHF.

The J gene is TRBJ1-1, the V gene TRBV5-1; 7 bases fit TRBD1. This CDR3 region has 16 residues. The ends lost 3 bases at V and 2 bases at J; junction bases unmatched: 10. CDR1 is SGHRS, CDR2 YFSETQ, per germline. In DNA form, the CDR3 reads TGCGCCAGCAGCTACGACAGGGAGGCGAGAAACACTGAAGCTTTCTTT. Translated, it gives CASSYDREARNTEAFF. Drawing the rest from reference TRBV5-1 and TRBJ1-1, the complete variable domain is KAGVTQTPRYLIKTRGQQVTLSCSPISGHRSVSWYQQTPGQGLQFLFEYFSETQRNKGNFPGRFSGRQFSNSRSEMNVSTLELGDSALYLCASSYDREARNTEAFFGQGTRLTVV.

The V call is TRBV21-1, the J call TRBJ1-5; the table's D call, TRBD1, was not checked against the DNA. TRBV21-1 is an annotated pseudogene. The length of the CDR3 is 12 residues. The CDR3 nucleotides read TGTGCCAGCAGCAAAATTGGGCGTCCCCAGCATTTT. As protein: CASSKIGRPQHF.

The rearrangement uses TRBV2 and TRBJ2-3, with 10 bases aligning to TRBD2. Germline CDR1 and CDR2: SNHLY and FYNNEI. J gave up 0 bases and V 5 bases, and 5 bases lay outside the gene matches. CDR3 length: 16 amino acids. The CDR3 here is CASSFLAGESTDTQYF. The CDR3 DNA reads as TGTGCCAGCAGTTTCCTAGCGGGGGAGAGCACAGATACGCAGTATTTT. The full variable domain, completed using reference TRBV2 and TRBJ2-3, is EPEVTQTPSHQVTQMGQEVILRCVPISNHLYFYWYRQILGQKVEFLVSFYNNEISEKSEIFDDQFSVERPDGSNFTLKIRSTKLEDSAMYFCASSFLAGESTDTQYFGPGTRLTVL.

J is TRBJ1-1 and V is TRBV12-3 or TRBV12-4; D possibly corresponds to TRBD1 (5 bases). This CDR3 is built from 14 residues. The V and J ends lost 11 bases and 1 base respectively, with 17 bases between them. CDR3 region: CARTIGTQNTEAFF. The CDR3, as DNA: TGTGCCCGCACCATTGGGACCCAGAACACTGAAGCTTTCTTT.

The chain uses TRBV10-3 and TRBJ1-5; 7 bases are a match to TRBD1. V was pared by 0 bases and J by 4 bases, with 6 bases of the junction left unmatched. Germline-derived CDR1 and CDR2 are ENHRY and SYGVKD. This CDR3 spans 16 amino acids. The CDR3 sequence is CAISESGGQLNQPQHF. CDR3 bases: TGTGCCATCAGTGAGTCGGGGGGACAGTTAAATCAGCCCCAGCATTTT.

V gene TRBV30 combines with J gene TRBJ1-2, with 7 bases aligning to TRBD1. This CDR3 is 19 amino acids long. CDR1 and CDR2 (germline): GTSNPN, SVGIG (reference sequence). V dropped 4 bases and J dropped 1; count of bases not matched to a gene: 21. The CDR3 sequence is CAWMSPILSGGSYNYGYTF. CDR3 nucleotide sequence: TGTGCCTGGATGTCCCCTATCTTATCAGGGGGATCCTATAACTATGGCTACACCTTC. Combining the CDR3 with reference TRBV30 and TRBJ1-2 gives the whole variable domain SQTIHQWPATLVQPVGSPLSLECTVEGTSNPNLYWYRQAAGRGLQLLFYSVGIGQISSEVPQNLSASRPQDRQFILSSKKLLLSDSGFYLCAWMSPILSGGSYNYGYTFGSGTRLTVV.

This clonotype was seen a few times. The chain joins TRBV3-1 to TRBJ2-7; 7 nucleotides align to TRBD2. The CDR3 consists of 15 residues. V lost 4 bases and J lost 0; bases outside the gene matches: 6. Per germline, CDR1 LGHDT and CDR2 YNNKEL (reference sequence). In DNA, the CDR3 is TGTGCCAGCAGCCCGATCGGGAGGAGCTCCTACGAGCAGTACTTC. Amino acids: CASSPIGRSSYEQYF.

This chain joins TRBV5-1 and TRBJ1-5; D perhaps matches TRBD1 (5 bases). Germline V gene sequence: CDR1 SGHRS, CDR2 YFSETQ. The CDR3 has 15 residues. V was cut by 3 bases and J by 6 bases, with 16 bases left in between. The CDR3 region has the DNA TGCGCCAGCAGCTCGGTTTCGGGGGGGAGTCAGCCCCAGCATTTT. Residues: CASSSVSGGSQPQHF.

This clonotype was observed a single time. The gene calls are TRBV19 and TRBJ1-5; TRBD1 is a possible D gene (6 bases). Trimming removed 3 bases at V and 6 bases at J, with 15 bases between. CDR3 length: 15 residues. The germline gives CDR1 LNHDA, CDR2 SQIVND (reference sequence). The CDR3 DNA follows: TGTGCCAGTAGTATCGACGGGGGGCGCAGTCAGCCCCAGCATTTT. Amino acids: CASSIDGGRSQPQHF.

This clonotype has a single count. The CDR3 spells CASSEAGPARGYTF. The CDR3 DNA reads as TGTGCCAGCAGTGAAGCGGGCCCGGCCAGAGGCTACACCTTC. This chain connects TRBV2 to TRBJ1-2, with D unresolved. The ends were cut back, 0 bases at V and 8 bases at J, with 13 bases in the middle. Germline V gene data show CDR1 as SNHLY and CDR2 as FYNNEI. The CDR3 totals 14 residues.

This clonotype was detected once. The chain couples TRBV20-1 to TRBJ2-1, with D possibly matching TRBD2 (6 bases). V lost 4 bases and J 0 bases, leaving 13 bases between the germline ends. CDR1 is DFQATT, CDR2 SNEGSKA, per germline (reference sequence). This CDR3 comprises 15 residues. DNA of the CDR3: TGCAGTGCTACGCCGGGAGAGAGCTCCTACAATGAGCAGTTCTTC. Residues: CSATPGESSYNEQFF.

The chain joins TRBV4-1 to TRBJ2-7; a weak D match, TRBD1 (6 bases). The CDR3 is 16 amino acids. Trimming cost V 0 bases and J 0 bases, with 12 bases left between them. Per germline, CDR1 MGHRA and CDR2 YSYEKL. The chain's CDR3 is CASSQEGTYSSYEQYF. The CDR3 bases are TGCGCCAGCAGCCAAGAGGGGACATATTCCTCCTACGAGCAGTACTTC.

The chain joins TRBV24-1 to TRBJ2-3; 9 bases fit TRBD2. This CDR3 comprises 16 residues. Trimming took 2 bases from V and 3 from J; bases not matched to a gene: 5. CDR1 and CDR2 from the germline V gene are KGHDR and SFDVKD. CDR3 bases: TGTGCCACCAGTGATTCGCGGGAGGGCCTGACAGATACGCAGTATTTT. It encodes CATSDSREGLTDTQYF.

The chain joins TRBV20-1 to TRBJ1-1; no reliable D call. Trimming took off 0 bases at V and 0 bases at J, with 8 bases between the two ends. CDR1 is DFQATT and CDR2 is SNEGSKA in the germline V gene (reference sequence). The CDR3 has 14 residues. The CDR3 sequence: CSARDQVVNTEAFF. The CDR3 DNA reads TGCAGTGCTAGAGATCAGGTTGTGAACACTGAAGCTTTCTTT.

For the CDR3, the DNA is TGCGCCAGCAGCTTGGCCCCGGAGAGCTCCTACAATGAGCAGTTCTTC. It codes for CASSLAPESSYNEQFF. The rearrangement joins TRBV5-1 to TRBJ2-1; unclear D gene. CDR3 size: 16 residues. Trimming stripped 0 bases from V and 0 bases from J, with 10 bases between. The germline gives CDR1 SGHRS, CDR2 YFSETQ.

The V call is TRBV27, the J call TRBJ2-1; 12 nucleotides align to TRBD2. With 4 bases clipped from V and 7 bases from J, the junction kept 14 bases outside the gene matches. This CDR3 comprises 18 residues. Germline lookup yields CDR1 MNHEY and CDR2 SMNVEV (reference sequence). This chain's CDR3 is CASSSRLAGALSCNEQFF. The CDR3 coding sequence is TGTGCCAGCAGTTCAAGACTAGCGGGGGCCCTAAGCTGTAATGAGCAGTTCTTC.

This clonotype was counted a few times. CDR3 nucleotide sequence: TGTGCCAGCAGCCCCGGGACAGGGCTTGGCTACACCTTC. It specifies CASSPGTGLGYTF. The chain recombines TRBV6-1 with TRBJ1-2, with 9 positions matching TRBD1. Germline values: CDR1 MNHNS, CDR2 SASEGT. This CDR3 has 13 amino acids. V lost 6 bases, J lost 7 bases, and 6 bases stayed unmatched.